The 17 T cell receptor beta chains given below trace back to one sample, sequenced in a study of blood T cell repertoires in COVID-19. Sequencing used immunoSEQ multiplex PCR; TCRdb keeps in-frame clones, though not all of them. The table shows 300,000 to 350,000 clones, with 80% to 90% occurring only once. What was sequenced was PBMCs or T cells enriched from blood (not recorded which). The receptors stem from a man aged 25-40 years who had recovered from COVID-19.

J is TRBJ1-1 and V is TRBV30; the D gene is possibly TRBD1 (5 bases). This CDR3 region has 13 residues. From germline, CDR1 is GTSNPN and CDR2 SVGIG (reference sequence). V gave up 3 bases and J gave up 4 bases, with 12 bases separating them. The chain's CDR3 is CAWRSGGSTEAFF. The CDR3 bases are TGTGCCTGGAGGTCCGGGGGATCCACTGAAGCTTTCTTT. The entire variable domain, with the rest obtained from reference TRBV30 and TRBJ1-1, is as follows: SQTIHQWPATLVQPVGSPLSLECTVEGTSNPNLYWYRQAAGRGLQLLFYSVGIGQISSEVPQNLSASRPQDRQFILSSKKLLLSDSGFYLCAWRSGGSTEAFFGQGTRLTVV.

The gene calls are TRBV29-1 and TRBJ1-2; 7 bases align to TRBD1. Germline CDR1 SQVTM, CDR2 ANQGSEA. V was clipped by 6 bases and J by 7 bases; unmatched bases: 5. The CDR3 sequence is 11 residues long. The CDR3 spells CSVYRGAGYTF. Here the CDR3 DNA reads TGCAGCGTATACAGGGGTGCTGGCTACACCTTC. The variable domain in full, completed from reference TRBV29-1 and TRBJ1-2, reads SAVISQKPSRDICQRGTSLTIQCQVDSQVTMMFWYRQQPGQSLTLIATANQGSEATYESGFVIDKFPISRPNLTFSTLTVSNMSPEDSSIYLCSVYRGAGYTFGSGTRLTVV.

The chain combines TRBV27 with TRBJ1-5; 7 bases are shared with TRBD1. The trim removed 3 bases at V and 4 bases at J, leaving 3 bases unmatched. Germline V gives CDR1 MNHEY, CDR2 SMNVEV (reference sequence). The CDR3 is 14 residues long. The CDR3 protein is CASSFSRGNQPQHF. CDR3 in DNA: TGTGCCAGCAGTTTTTCCAGGGGGAATCAGCCCCAGCATTTT.

V is TRBV21-1 and J is TRBJ2-1; the table names TRBD2, a call not compared with the DNA. TRBV21-1 is noted as a pseudogene. CDR3 size: 16 residues. CDR3 residues: CASRNRGGCSYNEQFF. DNA for the CDR3: TGTGCCAGCAGAAACCGGGGGGGGTGCTCCTACAATGAGCAGTTCTTC.

The chain couples TRBV6-1 to TRBJ2-4; 9 nucleotides agree with TRBD2. The CDR3 covers 15 residues. The germline V gene has CDR1 MNHNS and CDR2 SASEGT. J lost 8 bases, V lost 3 bases, and 8 bases had no gene match. CDR3 nucleotides: TGTGCCAGCAGTGATTCTTGGCGGGGGGGGGACATTCAGTACTTC. Encoded protein: CASSDSWRGGDIQYF.

The chain recombines TRBV7-2 with TRBJ2-2, with 8 nucleotides matching TRBD2. The CDR3 runs to 17 residues. Germline CDR1 and CDR2: SGHTA and FQGNSA. The ends lost 0 bases at V and 1 base at J; junction bases unmatched: 4. CDR3 nucleotide sequence: TGTGCCAGCAGCTTAGCAGCGGGGGCTCGGAACACCGGGGAGCTGTTTTTT. Translating gives CASSLAAGARNTGELFF. Combining the CDR3 with reference TRBV7-2 and TRBJ2-2 gives the whole variable domain GAGVSQSPSNKVTEKGKDVELRCDPISGHTALYWYRQSLGQGLEFLIYFQGNSAPDKSGLPSDRFSAERTGGSVSTLTIQRTQQEDSAVYLCASSLAAGARNTGELFFGEGSRLTVL.

As for this clone: Different DNA sequences within this sample yield the same CDR3. The CDR3 sequence is CASSLRGSGANVLTF. In DNA form, the CDR3 reads TGTGCCAGCTCCCTCCGAGGGTCTGGGGCCAACGTCCTGACTTTC. The chain is built from TRBV7-9 and TRBJ2-6, with a weak D call TRBD2 (5 bases). The CDR3 has 15 residues. With 8 bases removed from V and 1 base from J, the gap between germline ends came to 12 bases. Germline CDR1 reads SEHNR; CDR2 reads FQNEAQ (reference sequence).

The V call is TRBV5-3, the J call TRBJ1-2, with a tentative D call TRBD1 (5 bases). TRBV5-3 is sorted into the ORF group, with uncertain function. V lost 6 bases and J lost 8, with 26 bases in between. The length of the CDR3 is 16 residues. The CDR3 nucleotides are TGTGCCAGAACCCCGGGTCGGGGGAGTTCCCTATCCGGCTACACCTTC. Encoded protein: CARTPGRGSSLSGYTF.

This chain uses TRBV24-1 with TRBJ2-5; 10 bases fit TRBD1. The CDR3 extends over 16 amino acids. The germline gives CDR1 KGHDR, CDR2 SFDVKD. V dropped 1 base and J dropped 3; count of bases not matched to a gene: 4. CDR3 in amino acids: CATSDFGTGEEETQYF. CDR3 sequence (DNA): TGTGCCACCAGTGATTTCGGGACAGGGGAGGAAGAGACCCAGTACTTC.

The chain uses TRBV7-9 and TRBJ1-6; D might be TRBD1 (5 bases). Germline V gives CDR1 SEHNR, CDR2 FQNEAQ (reference sequence). V lost 3 bases to trimming and J lost 6 bases, with 12 bases between them. This CDR3 contains 15 residues. In DNA, the CDR3 is TGTGCCAGCAGCTTGCGGGAAGGGGCTAATTCACCCCTCCACTTT. This gives the protein CASSLREGANSPLHF. The whole variable domain, filled in from reference TRBV7-9 and TRBJ1-6, reads DTGVSQNPRHKITKRGQNVTFRCDPISEHNRLYWYRQTLGQGPEFLTYFQNEAQLEKSRLLSDRFSAERPKGSFSTLEIQRTEQGDSAMYLCASSLREGANSPLHFGNGTRLTVT.

The V gene is TRBV11-2, the J gene TRBJ2-5, with 7 bases fitting TRBD1. V lost 5 bases, J lost 2 bases, and 5 bases stayed unmatched. The CDR3 contains 14 residues. Germline values: CDR1 SGHAT, CDR2 FQNNGV. The CDR3 spells CASSTRQGQETQYF. The CDR3 DNA follows: TGTGCCAGCAGCACAAGACAGGGTCAAGAGACCCAGTACTTC.

J is TRBJ1-5 and V is TRBV30; perhaps TRBD1 as D (5 bases). CDR1 is GTSNPN and CDR2 is SVGIG in the germline V gene (reference sequence). The CDR3 consists of 13 residues. Trimming shortened V by 2 bases and J by 7 bases, and 12 bases separated the two germline ends. In DNA form, the CDR3 reads TGTGCCTGGAGTACCCGGGGGGTCCAGCCCCAGCATTTT. Residues: CAWSTRGVQPQHF. Based on the CDR3 plus reference TRBV30 and TRBJ1-5, the full variable domain is SQTIHQWPATLVQPVGSPLSLECTVEGTSNPNLYWYRQAAGRGLQLLFYSVGIGQISSEVPQNLSASRPQDRQFILSSKKLLLSDSGFYLCAWSTRGVQPQHFGDGTRLSIL.

J is TRBJ2-4 and V is TRBV5-4, with D tentatively TRBD1 (5 bases). V was clipped by 2 bases and J by 5 bases, with 14 bases between them. Germline V gives CDR1 SGHNT, CDR2 YYREEE (reference sequence). This CDR3 comprises 15 residues. CDR3 sequence reads: CASSFQPGIQNIQYF. For the CDR3, the DNA is TGTGCCAGCAGCTTTCAACCAGGGATCCAAAACATTCAGTACTTC.

The CDR3 region is CASSFSGSYEQYF. CDR3 DNA sequence: TGTGCCAGCAGCTTCAGCGGGAGCTACGAGCAGTACTTC. The J gene is TRBJ2-7, the V gene TRBV7-8; 8 positions match TRBD2. This CDR3 region has 13 residues. From germline, CDR1 is SGHVS and CDR2 FQNEAQ. V gave up 3 bases and J gave up 3 bases; unmatched junction bases: 1.

CDR3 DNA sequence: TGTGCCAGCAGCCACCGTCGGGGGAACCAAGAGACCCAGTACTTC. Residues: CASSHRRGNQETQYF. The chain has TRBV3-1 (or the pseudogene TRBV3-2) and TRBJ2-5; perhaps TRBD2 as D (6 bases). This CDR3 has 15 amino acids. V shed 3 bases and J shed 0 bases, with 11 bases lying between them. Germline V gives CDR1 LGHDT, CDR2 YNNKEL (reference sequence).

V is TRBV2 and J is TRBJ1-5; maybe TRBD1 (5 bases). CDR3 length equals 14 residues. In germline, CDR1 is SNHLY, CDR2 FYNNEI. V was cut by 7 bases and J by 7 bases, with 17 bases left in between. The CDR3 region has the DNA TGTGCCAGCAAGTCGGACGGGGGAGGACAGCCCCAGCATTTT. The encoded protein is CASKSDGGGQPQHF.

A remark on this clone: This sample includes further DNA sequences coding for the same CDR3. The V and J genes are TRBV5-4 and TRBJ1-1, with D maybe TRBD1 (5 bases). V gave up 0 bases and J gave up 2 bases, with 8 bases separating them. The CDR3 loop spans 14 amino acids. CDR1 and CDR2 from the germline V gene are SGHNT and YYREEE (reference sequence). The CDR3 loop reads CASSLGQKNTEAFF. DNA for the CDR3: TGTGCCAGCAGCTTGGGACAGAAAAACACTGAAGCTTTCTTT.